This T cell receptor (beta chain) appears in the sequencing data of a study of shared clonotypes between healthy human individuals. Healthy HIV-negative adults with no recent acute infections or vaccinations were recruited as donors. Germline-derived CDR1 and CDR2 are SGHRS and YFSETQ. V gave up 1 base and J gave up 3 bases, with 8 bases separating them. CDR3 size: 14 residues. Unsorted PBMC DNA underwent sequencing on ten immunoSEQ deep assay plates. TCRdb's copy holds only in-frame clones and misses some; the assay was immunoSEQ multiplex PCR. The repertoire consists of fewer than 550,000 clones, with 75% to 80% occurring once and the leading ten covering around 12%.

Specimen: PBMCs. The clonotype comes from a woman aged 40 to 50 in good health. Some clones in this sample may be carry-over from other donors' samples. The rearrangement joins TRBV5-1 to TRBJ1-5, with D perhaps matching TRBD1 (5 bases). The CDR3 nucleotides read TGCGCCAGCAGCTTGACAGGAGACAATCAGCCCCAGCATTTT. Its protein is CASSLTGDNQPQHF.